Presented here are 9 T cell receptor beta chains from one specimen sequenced in a study of beta chain features in type 1 diabetes. Study-wide results and limits: Shortening that was moderate but significant affected the TCRB CDR3s of Type 1 diabetes patients in all four CD4+ subsets.

Sequenced material consisted of expressed TCRB transcripts (all of the isolated RNA was reverse transcribed). Using immunoSEQ multiplex PCR, the repertoire was profiled, and TCRdb retains in-frame clones only, with some absent. Among 600,000 or so clones, 9.5% to 15% were seen once, and the ten largest hold about 0.11%. For these TCRs, the target antigens are not known. The source material was naive CD4+ T cells from blood. These receptors all come from a man aged 30 to 39 with type 1 diabetes.

The gene calls are TRBV7-2 and TRBJ2-7; 10 nucleotides line up with TRBD1. Germline lookup yields CDR1 SGHTA and CDR2 FQGNSA. The CDR3 is 19 residues long. V shed 5 bases, J shed 4 bases, and the junction held 20 bases outside the gene matches. The CDR3 DNA reads as TGTGCCAGCAGCAGCCCTACTAATAAACCGGGACAGGGGAGGTACGAGCAGTACTTC. Amino acids: CASSSPTNKPGQGRYEQYF.

This clone was counted only a few times. The chain links TRBV7-9 to TRBJ2-3; 7 positions agree with TRBD2. This CDR3 region has 16 residues. Germline values: CDR1 SEHNR, CDR2 FQNEAQ (reference sequence). Germline trimming cut 5 bases from V and 1 base from J; bases unmatched to any gene: 9. The chain's CDR3 is CASSQTGSGGTDTQYF. In DNA form, the CDR3 reads TGTGCCAGCAGCCAAACGGGAAGCGGGGGCACAGATACGCAGTATTTT.

This clone was recorded a few times. The chain recombines TRBV14 with TRBJ2-6, with D perhaps matching TRBD2 (5 bases). The ends were cut back, 3 bases at V and 0 bases at J, with 18 bases in the middle. Germline-derived CDR1 and CDR2 are SGHDN and FVKESK. The CDR3 sequence is 19 residues long. The CDR3 DNA reads TGTGCCAGCAGCCACGGGCAGGTGACTAACTACTCTGGGGCCAACGTCCTGACTTTC. Translated: CASSHGQVTNYSGANVLTF.

The chain has TRBV5-6 and TRBJ2-6; no reliable D call. Germline V gene data show CDR1 as SGHDT and CDR2 as YYEEEE. The germline V and J ends were trimmed by 2 bases and 2 bases, with 20 bases remaining between them. This CDR3 region has 19 residues. The CDR3 reads CASSFSGTSWLAGANVLTF. The DNA of the CDR3 is TGTGCCAGCAGCTTCTCCGGCACCTCGTGGCTTGCTGGGGCCAACGTCCTGACTTTC.

This chain joins TRBV29-1 and TRBJ1-4, with D possibly TRBD1 on 5 matching bases. CDR1 SQVTM and CDR2 ANQGSEA come from the germline V gene. Trimming stripped 6 bases from V and 6 bases from J, with 23 bases between. This CDR3 spans 16 amino acids. The CDR3 region has the DNA TGCAGCGTCCCAGGGCGGAGAGGTAGTGTCGATGAAAAACTGTTTTTT. Amino acid sequence: CSVPGRRGSVDEKLFF.

Only a few counts were recorded for this clone. The chain uses TRBV11-2 and TRBJ2-6; D ambiguous. The CDR3 is 18 residues long. Germline-derived CDR1 and CDR2 are SGHAT and FQNNGV. Trimming removed 6 bases at V and 0 bases at J, with 18 bases between. The CDR3 region has the DNA TGTGCCAGCAGTTTCCCCTATATACGGAGCTCTGGGGCCAACGTCCTGACTTTC. Translation: CASSFPYIRSSGANVLTF. Full variable domain (remainder filled in from reference TRBV11-2 and TRBJ2-6): EAGVAQSPRYKIIEKRQSVAFWCNPISGHATLYWYQQILGQGPKLLIQFQNNGVVDDSQLPKDRFSAERLKGVDSTLKIQPAKLEDSAVYLCASSFPYIRSSGANVLTFGAGSRLTVL.

In its sample, this clone was seen a few times. The rearrangement links TRBV29-1 to TRBJ2-5, with a tentative D call TRBD1 (5 bases). The CDR3 runs 13 residues. Trimming removed 3 bases at V and 5 bases at J, with 13 bases between. Looked up from germline, CDR1 is SQVTM and CDR2 is ANQGSEA. In DNA form, the CDR3 reads TGCAGCGTTGATAGTGCAGGGCGGGAGACCCAGTACTTC. Its protein product is CSVDSAGRETQYF.

This clone came up a few times. The V gene is TRBV7-2, the J gene TRBJ2-1; D assignment may be TRBD1 or TRBD2 (5 bases each). Germline V lookup: CDR1 SGHTA, CDR2 FQGNSA. Trimming left V 7 bases short and J 10 bases short, with 23 bases between. The CDR3 has 15 amino acids. The CDR3 is CASTSRGAGVGEQFF. CDR3 nucleotide sequence: TGTGCCAGCACCTCGCGAGGGGCTGGGGTTGGGGAGCAGTTCTTC.

This clone was counted a few times. The chain combines TRBV10-3 with TRBJ1-1, with D possibly TRBD1 on 5 matching bases. The CDR3 length is 14 residues. Trimming shortened V by 2 bases and J by 7 bases, and 14 bases separated the two germline ends. CDR1 and CDR2 (germline): ENHRY, SYGVKD. DNA of the CDR3: TGTGCCATCAGTGAGACCAGGGAAATGAATGAAGCTTTCTTT. This encodes CAISETREMNEAFF.